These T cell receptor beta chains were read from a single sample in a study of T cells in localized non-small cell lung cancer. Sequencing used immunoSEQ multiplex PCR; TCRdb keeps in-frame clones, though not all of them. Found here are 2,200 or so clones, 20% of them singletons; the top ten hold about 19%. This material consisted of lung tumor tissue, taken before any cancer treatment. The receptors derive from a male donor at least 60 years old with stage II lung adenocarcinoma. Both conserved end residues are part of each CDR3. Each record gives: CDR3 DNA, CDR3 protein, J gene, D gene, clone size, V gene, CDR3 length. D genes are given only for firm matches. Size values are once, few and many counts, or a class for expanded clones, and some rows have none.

CDR3 DNA: TGTGCCAGTAGTAGTTCGACGGGCGCTGAAGCTTTCTTT
CDR3 protein: CASSSSTGAEAFF
J gene: TRBJ1-1
D gene: .
clone size: few
V gene: TRBV19
CDR3 length: 13

CDR3 DNA: TGTGCCAGCAGTGCGCACCCCGACTATGGCTACACCTTC
CDR3 protein: CASSAHPDYGYTF
J gene: TRBJ1-2
D gene: .
clone size: few
V gene: TRBV6-8
CDR3 length: 13

CDR3 DNA: TGCGCCAGCAGCTTGGGCCCAGGACAGGGGAGCGAGCAGTACTTC
CDR3 protein: CASSLGPGQGSEQYF
J gene: TRBJ2-7
D gene: TRBD1
clone size: .
V gene: TRBV5-1
CDR3 length: 15

CDR3 DNA: TGTGCCAGCTCACCAAACCCGGGACACCAAGAGACCCAGTACTTC
CDR3 protein: CASSPNPGHQETQYF
J gene: TRBJ2-5
D gene: .
clone size: .
V gene: TRBV18
CDR3 length: 15

CDR3 DNA: TGTGCCAGCAGCCCTGCCCGACCCTACAATGAGCAGTTCTTC
CDR3 protein: CASSPARPYNEQFF
J gene: TRBJ2-1
D gene: .
clone size: few
V gene: TRBV11-3
CDR3 length: 14

CDR3 DNA: TGCAGCGTTGAGGGACAGGGGTGGAATGAGCAGTTCTTC
CDR3 protein: CSVEGQGWNEQFF
J gene: TRBJ2-1
D gene: TRBD1
clone size: .
V gene: TRBV29-1
CDR3 length: 13

CDR3 DNA: TGTGCCAGTAGACTGGGGCCCGAGACGAGCACTGAAGCTTTCTTT
CDR3 protein: CASRLGPETSTEAFF
J gene: TRBJ1-1
D gene: .
clone size: .
V gene: TRBV19
CDR3 length: 15

CDR3 DNA: TGTGCCAGTAGTATGACTAGCGGGGCCCTCAATGAGCAGTTCTTC
CDR3 protein: CASSMTSGALNEQFF
J gene: TRBJ2-1
D gene: TRBD2
clone size: hyperexpanded
V gene: TRBV19
CDR3 length: 15

CDR3 DNA: TGTGCCAGCAGCTTGACAGTTAAGGCTGGAAACACCATATATTTT
CDR3 protein: CASSLTVKAGNTIYF
J gene: TRBJ1-3
D gene: .
clone size: .
V gene: TRBV11-3
CDR3 length: 15

CDR3 DNA: TGCGCCAGCCGGCCCTCCTTGGGGGGACTTTTAGATACGCAGTATTTT
CDR3 protein: CASRPSLGGLLDTQYF
J gene: TRBJ2-3
D gene: .
clone size: .
V gene: TRBV5-1
CDR3 length: 16

CDR3 DNA: TGTGCCACCAGCAGAGTATCCCTTACCGGGGGGAAGTACAATGAGCAGTTCTTC
CDR3 protein: CATSRVSLTGGKYNEQFF
J gene: TRBJ2-1
D gene: TRBD2
clone size: few
V gene: TRBV15
CDR3 length: 18

CDR3 DNA: TGTGCCAGCAGTTACCAGAACACCGGGGAGCTGTTTTTT
CDR3 protein: CASSYQNTGELFF
J gene: TRBJ2-2
D gene: .
clone size: large
V gene: TRBV6-8
CDR3 length: 13

CDR3 DNA: TGTGCCAGCAGTTGGACAGAGCAATCCACTGAAGCTTTCTTT
CDR3 protein: CASSWTEQSTEAFF
J gene: TRBJ1-1
D gene: .
clone size: .
V gene: TRBV6-8
CDR3 length: 14

CDR3 DNA: TGTGCCAGTACCCGCGGTGGAATGGGCGGATCACCCCTCCACTTT
CDR3 protein: CASTRGGMGGSPLHF
J gene: TRBJ1-6
D gene: .
clone size: .
V gene: TRBV19
CDR3 length: 15

CDR3 DNA: TGTGCCAGCAGTGAACGAGGGACCGGGGCCAACGTCCTGACTTTC
CDR3 protein: CASSERGTGANVLTF
J gene: TRBJ2-6
D gene: .
clone size: .
V gene: TRBV9
CDR3 length: 15

CDR3 DNA: TGTGCCAGCTCACCAGACAACACTAGGGAGACCCAGTACTTC
CDR3 protein: CASSPDNTRETQYF
J gene: TRBJ2-5
D gene: .
clone size: .
V gene: TRBV18
CDR3 length: 14

CDR3 DNA: TGTGCCAGCAGCCGGTGGACAGGGGGAGCGCGCGAGACCCAGTACTTC
CDR3 protein: CASSRWTGGARETQYF
J gene: TRBJ2-5
D gene: TRBD1
clone size: .
V gene: TRBV14
CDR3 length: 16

CDR3 DNA: TGTGCCAGCAGTTACTCGACCCGGCAGGCCGACTACGAGCAGTACTTC
CDR3 protein: CASSYSTRQADYEQYF
J gene: TRBJ2-7
D gene: .
clone size: large
V gene: TRBV6-8
CDR3 length: 16

CDR3 DNA: TGTGCCTGTTTACCCAACACTGAAGCTTTCTTT
CDR3 protein: CACLPNTEAFF
J gene: TRBJ1-1
D gene: .
clone size: few
V gene: TRBV30
CDR3 length: 11

CDR3 DNA: TGTGCCAGTAGTCCGGGACAGCGTAACTATGGCTACACCTTC
CDR3 protein: CASSPGQRNYGYTF
J gene: TRBJ1-2
D gene: TRBD1
clone size: few
V gene: TRBV19
CDR3 length: 14

CDR3 DNA: TGCAGCGTAGAGGCGGACAGGGGGCTCTATGAGCAGTTCTTC
CDR3 protein: CSVEADRGLYEQFF
J gene: TRBJ2-1
D gene: TRBD1
clone size: .
V gene: TRBV29-1
CDR3 length: 14

CDR3 DNA: TGTGCCAGCAGCTTCCCGGGGGGCGATGGCTACACCTTC
CDR3 protein: CASSFPGGDGYTF
J gene: TRBJ1-2
D gene: .
clone size: medium-sized
V gene: TRBV9
CDR3 length: 13

CDR3 DNA: TGCAGCGTTGTCTGGGCGGGACACCGCTCCTACGAGCAGTACTTC
CDR3 protein: CSVVWAGHRSYEQYF
J gene: TRBJ2-7
D gene: .
clone size: .
V gene: TRBV29-1
CDR3 length: 15

CDR3 DNA: TGTGCCAGCAGGACAGGGGAGTTCTACGAGCAGTACTTC
CDR3 protein: CASRTGEFYEQYF
J gene: TRBJ2-7
D gene: TRBD1
clone size: few
V gene: TRBV6-8
CDR3 length: 13

CDR3 DNA: TGTGCCATCAAACCCCAGGGGGCCGATGAGCAGTTCTTC
CDR3 protein: CAIKPQGADEQFF
J gene: TRBJ2-1
D gene: TRBD1
clone size: few
V gene: TRBV6-8
CDR3 length: 13

CDR3 DNA: TGTGCCAGCAGCGTAGGGGCCCCTAGCACAGATACGCAGTATTTT
CDR3 protein: CASSVGAPSTDTQYF
J gene: TRBJ2-3
D gene: .
clone size: few
V gene: TRBV9
CDR3 length: 15

CDR3 DNA: TGTGCCAGCAGCTTAGTCGGACAGGGGGGCTCCTACGAGCAGTACTTC
CDR3 protein: CASSLVGQGGSYEQYF
J gene: TRBJ2-7
D gene: TRBD1
clone size: .
V gene: TRBV11-3
CDR3 length: 16

CDR3 DNA: TGTGCCAGTAGTATTGCCCCCGACAGGGGTACTGCTTTCTTT
CDR3 protein: CASSIAPDRGTAFF
J gene: TRBJ1-1
D gene: TRBD1
clone size: .
V gene: TRBV19
CDR3 length: 14

CDR3 DNA: TGTGCCAGCAGTTACTCCGTCGGGGTCGCCGAGCAGTACTTC
CDR3 protein: CASSYSVGVAEQYF
J gene: TRBJ2-7
D gene: .
clone size: few
V gene: TRBV6-8
CDR3 length: 14

CDR3 DNA: TGTGCCAGCAGCCCAGGGGCCCCGGGCACTGAAGCTTTCTTT
CDR3 protein: CASSPGAPGTEAFF
J gene: TRBJ1-1
D gene: .
clone size: .
V gene: TRBV6-8
CDR3 length: 14

CDR3 DNA: TGCGCCAGCAGCCAGGGTTTTAGGGAGCTCTCCTCTGGAAACACCATATATTTT
CDR3 protein: CASSQGFRELSSGNTIYF
J gene: TRBJ1-3
D gene: .
clone size: .
V gene: TRBV4-1
CDR3 length: 18